This T cell receptor (beta chain) is from a study of patients and donors after allogeneic stem cell transplantation. TCRdb called the RT-PCR reads again in MiXCR, with one record for every CDR3 protein. The sample gives over 130,000 distinct CDR3 sequences, about 36% of which show up once; around half is in the top ten. V dropped 5 bases and J dropped 5; count of bases not matched to a gene: 7. The CDR3 loop spans 15 amino acids. The V gene's germline CDR1 is LNHNV and CDR2 YYDKDF (reference sequence). What was sequenced was blood, either unsorted or a sorted T cell fraction (not recorded which). The chain carries TRBV15 and TRBJ2-1; 9 positions match TRBD1. The TCR was taken from a human donor who was either an allogeneic HSCT recipient or a stem cell or donor lymphocyte infusion donor (not recorded which). It is not recorded whose cells these are; they may come from a transplant donor. DNA of the CDR3: TGTGCCACCAGCCGTCGACAGGGGGAACACAATGAGCAGTTCTTC. It is translated as CATSRRQGEHNEQFF.